The next 28 T cell receptor beta chains were all read from a single sample in a study of post-analysis software for immune sequencing data. Overall study results and limits: A handful of TRBV segments were significantly more frequent in patients than in controls. TRBV5-6, TRBV5-1 and TRBV20-1 were among these segments.

TCR beta libraries were prepared from cDNA with unique molecular identifiers. TCRdb called the PCR reads again in MiXCR, with one record for every CDR3 protein. The sample holds about 190,000 distinct CDR3 sequences, roughly 30% seen once. No antigens are known for them. The sample comprised blood. The receptors here all came from a girl aged 2-17 years with multiple sclerosis.

The chain joins TRBV29-1 to TRBJ1-3, with no clear D. The V and J ends lost 7 bases and 2 bases respectively, with 9 bases between them. Germline loops: CDR1 SQVTM, CDR2 ANQGSEA. This CDR3 has 12 residues. The CDR3 DNA reads as TGCAGCGCCCTATGGGCTGGAAACACCATATATTTT. Protein product: CSALWAGNTIYF.

In its sample, this clonotype was seen many times. The chain carries TRBV7-2 and TRBJ2-7; 12 nucleotides match TRBD2. Trimming cost V 2 bases and J 2 bases; bases outside gene matches: 7. There are 17 residues in the CDR3. Germline V gives CDR1 SGHTA, CDR2 FQGNSA. The CDR3 DNA reads TGTGCCAGCAGCTTATTACTAGCGGGGGGACGACCCTACGAGCAGTACTTC. Translated, it gives CASSLLLAGGRPYEQYF.

The J gene is TRBJ2-7, the V gene TRBV29-1, with TRBD1 matching over 9 bases. After removal of 4 bases from V and 0 bases from J, the junction contained 7 bases not matched to a gene. CDR3 size: 15 residues. From germline, CDR1 is SQVTM and CDR2 ANQGSEA. CDR3 in DNA: TGCAGCGTTGGGGGACAGGGTGGCTACTCCTACGAGCAGTACTTC. Translation: CSVGGQGGYSYEQYF.

Turning to this clonotype: This may arise from a read error, as a much more abundant clone is one base away. The chain uses TRBV11-2 and TRBJ2-7; 8 nucleotides match TRBD1. CDR1 is SGHAT and CDR2 is FQNNGV in the germline V gene. The CDR3 consists of 16 residues. Here the CDR3 reads CVSSLVTGQVTPEQYF. In DNA, the CDR3 is TGTGTCAGCAGCTTAGTAACGGGACAGGTAACCCCCGAGCAGTACTTC.

In its sample, this clonotype was seen a few times. The chain is built from TRBV6-5 and TRBJ2-7; D gene unclear. The CDR3 runs 14 residues. Germline CDR1 MNHEY, CDR2 SVGAGI. Trimming removed 2 bases at V and 5 bases at J, with 13 bases between. CDR3 in amino acids: CASSYVGSYDEQYF. In DNA form, the CDR3 reads TGTGCCAGCAGTTACGTGGGATCTTACGACGAGCAGTACTTC.

This clonotype was picked up a small number of times. This chain links TRBV7-9 with TRBJ2-1, with D tentatively TRBD1 (5 bases). The germline V and J ends were trimmed by 5 bases and 4 bases, with 9 bases remaining between them. CDR3 length equals 13 residues. Germline V gene lookup returns CDR1 SEHNR and CDR2 FQNEAQ (reference sequence). CDR3: CASSTTEYNEQFF. CDR3 bases: TGTGCCAGCAGCACGACAGAATACAATGAGCAGTTCTTC.

V and J are TRBV5-1 and TRBJ2-3; D unresolved. The CDR3 covers 15 residues. From germline, CDR1 is SGHRS and CDR2 YFSETQ. V was shortened by 5 bases and J by 2 bases, with 15 bases between the two germline ends. CDR3 in amino acids: CASRVAGSITDTQYF. CDR3 nucleotide sequence: TGCGCCAGCAGAGTAGCTGGGTCGATCACAGATACGCAGTATTTT.

The V gene is TRBV29-1, the J gene TRBJ2-5; possible D gene TRBD2, 5 bases. This CDR3 is 11 amino acids long. The germline V gene encodes CDR1 SQVTM and CDR2 ANQGSEA. With 7 bases removed from V and 4 bases from J, the gap between germline ends came to 10 bases. In DNA, the CDR3 is TGCAGCGCGGGCGGAGGAGAGACCCAGTACTTC. It specifies CSAGGGETQYF.

This clonotype was detected many times. V and J are TRBV20-1 and TRBJ2-7; 8 nucleotides match TRBD1. Unmatched junction bases numbered 12, after V lost 2 bases and J lost 3 bases. Germline loops: CDR1 DFQATT, CDR2 SNEGSKA (reference sequence). This CDR3 region has 16 residues. The DNA for the CDR3 is TGCAGTGCTAGAAGTGGGGAAGGGACAGGCATCTACGAGCAGTACTTC. This sequence encodes CSARSGEGTGIYEQYF.

The sample holds many counts of this clonotype. The chain combines TRBV29-1 with TRBJ2-3, with D perhaps being TRBD1 or TRBD2 (5 bases each). Trimming removed 2 bases at V and 1 base at J, with 7 bases between. Germline values: CDR1 SQVTM, CDR2 ANQGSEA. CDR3 length: 13 amino acids. CDR3 nucleotides: TGCAGCGTTGAACAGGGAGGCACAGATACGCAGTATTTT. Amino acids: CSVEQGGTDTQYF.

Only a few counts were recorded for this clonotype. The CDR3 reads CASSSPGQGDYGYTF. The CDR3 DNA reads TGTGCCAGCAGTTCTCCGGGACAGGGGGACTATGGCTACACCTTC. The chain recombines TRBV6-2 or TRBV6-3 with TRBJ1-2, with 11 bases aligning to TRBD1. Germline-derived CDR1 and CDR2 are MNHEY and SVGEGT. V shed 4 bases, J shed 3 bases, and the junction held 4 bases outside the gene matches. The CDR3 totals 15 residues.

Comments on this clonotype: This may be a read error, as it is one base from a much larger clone. CDR3 nucleotides: TGCAGCGGTGATGACAGGGTGAACAATGAGCAGTTCTTC. This codes for CSGDDRVNNEQFF. The chain combines TRBV29-1 with TRBJ2-1, with 7 positions matching TRBD1. Looked up from germline, CDR1 is SQVTM and CDR2 is ANQGSEA. The length of the CDR3 is 13 residues. V lost 7 bases to trimming and J lost 5 bases; unmatched junction nucleotides: 8.

This clonotype was observed a handful of times. The chain is built from TRBV13 and TRBJ2-3; TRBD1 agrees at 10 bases. Germline assignment: CDR1 PRHDT and CDR2 FYEKMQ (reference sequence). After removal of 0 bases from V and 4 bases from J, the junction contained 7 bases not matched to a gene. This CDR3 has 17 residues. The CDR3 bases are TGTGCCAGCAGCTTAGGCCGGACAGGGGGTCTCGCAGATACGCAGTATTTT. This encodes CASSLGRTGGLADTQYF.

The chain uses TRBV2 and TRBJ1-4; D unclear. Germline assignment: CDR1 SNHLY and CDR2 FYNNEI. Trimming took off 7 bases at V and 10 bases at J, with 19 bases between the two ends. The CDR3 spans 14 residues. The CDR3 here is CASIPFQESGKLFF. In DNA, the CDR3 is TGTGCCAGCATCCCCTTCCAGGAGTCCGGAAAACTGTTTTTT.

The chain couples TRBV7-9 to TRBJ1-5, with a weak D call TRBD1 (5 bases). Trimming pared 8 bases from V and 7 bases from J, leaving 18 bases between. The CDR3 has 14 amino acids. The germline gives CDR1 SEHNR, CDR2 FQNEAQ (reference sequence). CDR3 in amino acids: CASGPGGEWQPQHF. CDR3 bases: TGTGCCAGCGGGCCGGGGGGTGAATGGCAGCCCCAGCATTTT. Filled out from reference TRBV7-9 and TRBJ1-5, the complete variable domain reads DTGVSQNPRHKITKRGQNVTFRCDPISEHNRLYWYRQTLGQGPEFLTYFQNEAQLEKSRLLSDRFSAERPKGSFSTLEIQRTEQGDSAMYLCASGPGGEWQPQHFGDGTRLSIL.

The chain has TRBV28 and TRBJ1-1; D unclear. Between the trimmed V and J ends, which lost 1 base and 0 bases, there was a span of 9 bases. This CDR3 contains 15 residues. Germline V gene sequence: CDR1 MDHEN, CDR2 SYDVKM. The CDR3 nucleotides read TGTGCCAGCAGTTTATTCGGACGGTTGAACACTGAAGCTTTCTTT. This gives the protein CASSLFGRLNTEAFF.

This clonotype was recorded many times. The chain uses TRBV5-1 and TRBJ1-5; D is ambiguous. The CDR3 loop spans 13 amino acids. CDR1 and CDR2 (germline): SGHRS, YFSETQ. V was clipped by 0 bases and J by 5 bases, with 6 bases between them. CDR3 nucleotide sequence: TGCGCCAGCAGCTTGGAACCATATCAGCCCCAGCATTTT. Residues: CASSLEPYQPQHF.

Only a few counts were recorded for this clonotype. This sequence joins TRBV30 and TRBJ2-1; D not resolved. Looked up from germline, CDR1 is GTSNPN and CDR2 is SVGIG (reference sequence). V was pared by 1 base and J by 0 bases, with 1 base between. The CDR3 totals 12 residues. Written as DNA, the CDR3 is TGTGCCTGGAGTGGCTCCTACAATGAGCAGTTCTTC. Translated: CAWSGSYNEQFF.

This clonotype occurred many times. The gene calls are TRBV7-2 and TRBJ2-5; 9 nucleotides match TRBD2. The DNA end favors TRBJ2-7, so the J call may be wrong. The CDR3 totals 15 residues. Per germline, CDR1 SGHTA and CDR2 FQGNSA. Here the CDR3 reads CASSLEWGLASEQYF. Here the CDR3 DNA reads TGTGCCAGCAGCTTAGAGTGGGGACTAGCATCCGAGCAGTACTTC.

The CDR3 coding sequence is TGTGCCAGTAAGGAGGCCGGGGAGCTGTTTTTT. Amino acid sequence: CASKEAGELFF. This chain links TRBV19 with TRBJ2-2, with a possible D match to TRBD2 (5 bases). This CDR3 is built from 11 residues. V lost 7 bases to trimming and J lost 6 bases, with 6 bases between them. The germline V gene has CDR1 LNHDA and CDR2 SQIVND (reference sequence).

A note on this clonotype: At one end the junction does not follow the germline gene, possibly because of a read error. CDR3 coding DNA: TGTGTCAGCGGCCGTGACCAACCAGATACGCAGTATTTT. This encodes CVSGRDQPDTQYF. The chain employs TRBV12-3 or TRBV12-4 and TRBJ2-3; a possible D gene is TRBD2 (5 bases). The CDR3 has 13 amino acids.

The chain recombines TRBV18 with TRBJ1-1, with D unclear. The CDR3 has 14 residues. The V end lost 8 bases, the J end lost 3 bases, and 16 bases lay between the germline ends. CDR1 is KGHSH, CDR2 LQKENI, per germline. The DNA for the CDR3 is TGTGCCAGCGGGAACTCATACGCGGACACTGAAGCTTTCTTT. Translation: CASGNSYADTEAFF.

This clonotype has ten or more counts. The chain combines TRBV12-3 or TRBV12-4 with TRBJ1-1; D not certain. Trimming pared 6 bases from V and 1 base from J, leaving 12 bases between. The CDR3 has 14 residues. In DNA form, the CDR3 reads TGTGCCAGCAGCAATAGGGTGGGGAACACTGAAGCTTTCTTT. This encodes CASSNRVGNTEAFF.

The rearrangement links TRBV5-1 to TRBJ2-5; weak D call: TRBD1 (6 bases). This CDR3 is built from 16 residues. Germline loops: CDR1 SGHRS, CDR2 YFSETQ. Trimming shortened V by 1 base and J by 4 bases, and 17 bases separated the two germline ends. DNA for the CDR3: TGCGCCAGCAGCTTGAGTGTGTGGGGGCGCGCAGAGACCCAGTACTTC. It specifies CASSLSVWGRAETQYF.

The chain carries TRBV20-1 and TRBJ2-7; D unclear. V dropped 2 bases and J dropped 3 bases, with 14 bases sitting between them. Germline assignment: CDR1 DFQATT and CDR2 SNEGSKA (reference sequence). The CDR3 spans 14 residues. CDR3 sequence (DNA): TGCAGTGCTAGAAGCCAACTACATGGCTACGAGCAGTACTTC. Translation gives CSARSQLHGYEQYF.

This clonotype has a count of ten or more. This chain uses TRBV28 with TRBJ2-4; TRBD1 matches 9 bases. V was pared by 1 base and J by 4 bases, with 8 bases of the junction left unmatched. Germline V gives CDR1 MDHEN, CDR2 SYDVKM. This CDR3 is 17 amino acids long. The CDR3 here is CASSLFSGQGQKNIQYF. The CDR3 bases are TGTGCCAGCAGTTTATTTTCCGGACAGGGGCAAAAAAACATTCAGTACTTC.

This clonotype was detected many times. V is TRBV12-3 or TRBV12-4 and J is TRBJ2-1; TRBD2 is a possible D gene (5 bases). Trimming pared 3 bases from V and 7 bases from J, leaving 16 bases between. This CDR3 has 15 residues. CDR3 bases: TGTGCCAGCAGTTTCCGCCTCTACCGCGGGAATGAGCAGTTCTTC. This codes for CASSFRLYRGNEQFF.

This clonotype was counted a few times. The chain links TRBV29-1 to TRBJ1-1; no clear D gene. This CDR3 region has 14 residues. The germline V gene encodes CDR1 SQVTM and CDR2 ANQGSEA. V was pared by 4 bases and J by 3 bases, with 15 bases between. CDR3 residues: CSVAGRLMDTEAFF. In DNA form, the CDR3 reads TGCAGCGTTGCAGGCCGTCTGATGGACACTGAAGCTTTCTTT.